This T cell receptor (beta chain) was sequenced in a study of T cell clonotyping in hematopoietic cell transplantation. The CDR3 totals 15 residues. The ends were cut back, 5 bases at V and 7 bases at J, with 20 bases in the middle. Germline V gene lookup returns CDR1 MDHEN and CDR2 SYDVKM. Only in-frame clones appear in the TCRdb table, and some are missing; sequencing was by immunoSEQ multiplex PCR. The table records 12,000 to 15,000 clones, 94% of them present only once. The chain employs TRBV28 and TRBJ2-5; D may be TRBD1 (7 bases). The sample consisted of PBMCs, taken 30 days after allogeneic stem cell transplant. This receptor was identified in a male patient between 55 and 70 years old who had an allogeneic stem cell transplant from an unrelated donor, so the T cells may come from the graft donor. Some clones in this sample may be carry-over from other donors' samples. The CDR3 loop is CASSQGGSSRLTQYF. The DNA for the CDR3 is TGTGCCAGCAGTCAGGGGGGTTCGTCGAGGCTGACCCAGTACTTC.